The table lists the clone carrying this TCR beta chain with many counts. Its antigen is not identified. Libraries for TCR beta were made by quantitative 5'-RACE with molecular barcodes. TCRdb reprocessed the 5' RACE reads with MiXCR, giving one entry per CDR3 protein. The repertoire includes about 800,000 distinct CDR3 sequences, 12% of them detected once, and approximately 0.51% sits in the top ten. This sample is part of a study of CD8 T cells in ankylosing spondylitis. Study observations and caveats: Ankylosing spondylitis blood appeared to carry a characteristic TCR beta motif of under ten highly homologous variants. Clones tied to disease were said to be significantly enriched in matched ankylosing spondylitis synovial fluid. Both synovial fluid and blood in reactive arthritis had previously been reported to carry some motif variants.

Per germline, CDR1 MNHEY and CDR2 SVGEGT. The V end lost 2 bases, the J end lost 7 bases, and 12 bases lay between the germline ends. This CDR3 is 14 amino acids long. Sequencing was performed on blood, either unsorted or a sorted T cell fraction (not recorded which). The sequence was obtained from a male donor with ankylosing spondylitis. This chain uses TRBV6-2 or TRBV6-3 with TRBJ1-5; D may be TRBD1 (6 bases). The CDR3 here is CASSYRGGGQPQHF. CDR3 nucleotides: TGTGCCAGCAGTTACAGGGGGGGAGGACAGCCCCAGCATTTT.